This TCR beta chain is from a study of blood T cell repertoires in COVID-19. Study overall: The United States, Italy and Spain provided the acute and convalescent COVID-19 samples. Sample material is recorded as cDNA or gDNA derived from T cells, B-cell-depleted T cells, or PBMCs.

This CDR3 is 15 amino acids long. V gave up 3 bases and J gave up 9 bases; unmatched junction bases: 5. Germline loops: CDR1 LGHDT, CDR2 YNNKEL (reference sequence). Original data processing: Amplification of reference gene primers was used by the study to estimate nucleated cell counts. The data were produced by immunoSEQ multiplex PCR, yet TCRdb's version contains in-frame clones alone and is incomplete. D and trimming come from the DNA, and the V and J calls and clone size come from that table. The profile covers fewer than 35,000 clones, with roughly 87% appearing a single time and roughly 14% taken by the ten largest.

The sequence was collected from a human donor in a cohort sampled during active COVID-19. The donor label of this sample is uncertain. J is TRBJ2-1 and V is TRBV3-1 (or the pseudogene TRBV3-2), with 13 bases that match TRBD2. The sample comprised peripheral blood. The CDR3 bases are TGTGCCAGCAGCCATACTAGCGGGGGGGGGAGTGAGCAGTTCTTC. This codes for CASSHTSGGGSEQFF.